This T cell receptor (beta chain) was captured in a study of molecular identifiers for immune sequencing clone quantification. Study in general: Within a replicate experiment, RNA obtained from either about 21,000 or 97,000 naive CD8 cells was divided into five aliquots, and four of those aliquots were then sequenced. Study findings and constraints: The share of molecules held by clones above 20 RNA copies was over 99% in effector cells and under 1% in naive cells.

About this clonotype: The antigen is not known.

Sorted naive CD8 T cells were those defined as CD8+CD4-CCR7+CD45RA+. V trimming: 1 base; J trimming: 2 bases; junction bases outside the gene matches: 4. This CDR3 is built from 16 residues. Germline CDR1 reads SGHAT; CDR2 reads FQNNGV. Bulk TCR libraries were made with methods that had been previously described and with listed TCR primers. TCRdb analysed the PCR reads with MiXCR anew, one entry per CDR3 protein. The table lists some 320,000 distinct CDR3 sequences, roughly 23% of them singletons. This sequence was found in a human donor in good health. Some libraries in this study had Jurkat cell RNA spiked in. The chain is built from TRBV11-2 and TRBJ2-1; 8 nucleotides align to TRBD2. The sample taken for sequencing was naive CD8+ T cells from blood, with Jurkat cell RNA spiked in. Subset noted: FACS-sorted CD8+CD4-CCR7+CD45RA+ naive T cells. CDR3 region: CASSLVSAGAYNEQFF. Written as DNA, the CDR3 is TGTGCCAGCAGCTTAGTGTCAGCGGGAGCCTACAATGAGCAGTTCTTC. The full variable domain, completed using reference TRBV11-2 and TRBJ2-1, is EAGVAQSPRYKIIEKRQSVAFWCNPISGHATLYWYQQILGQGPKLLIQFQNNGVVDDSQLPKDRFSAERLKGVDSTLKIQPAKLEDSAVYLCASSLVSAGAYNEQFFGPGTRLTVL.